This T cell receptor beta chain was sequenced in a study of T cells after yellow fever vaccination. TCRdb recomputed calls from the 5' RACE reads with MiXCR, one row per CDR3 protein. The data contain approximately 300,000 distinct CDR3 sequences, around 6.8% of them singletons. In this sample, this clonotype turned up a few times. The sample was PBMCs, taken about 49 days after the first yellow fever vaccination. The receptor was isolated from a man between 18 and 29 years old who received the YFV17D yellow fever vaccine.

CDR3 amino acids: CASSPNRGGQPQHF. The CDR3 DNA follows: TGTGCCAGCAGCCCAAACAGGGGTGGGCAGCCCCAGCATTTT. The J gene is TRBJ1-5, the V gene TRBV7-2, with 7 bases aligning to TRBD1. Trimming removed 5 bases from V and 7 bases from J; junction bases left unmatched: 8. CDR1 is SGHTA and CDR2 is FQGNSA in the germline V gene. The CDR3 covers 14 residues.